Listed below are T cell receptor beta chains from one sample, sequenced in a study of monozygotic twins with inflammatory bowel disease. With the 5' RACE reads reprocessed, TCRdb shows one record per CDR3 protein and no DNA. The repertoire table contains around 150,000 distinct CDR3 sequences. The specimen was blood. The receptor source for this set is a human donor with ulcerative colitis or Crohn's disease, or a healthy co-twin of an affected twin (not recorded which). The CDR3 runs from the conserved cysteine through the conserved F or W.

j_call,v_call,cdr3_aa
TRBJ2-1,TRBV7-2,CASSLVAGAHYNEQFF
TRBJ1-2,TRBV7-2,CASSLAGRADGYTF
TRBJ1-1,TRBV18,CASSPEVFNTEAFF
TRBJ2-1,TRBV5-1,CASSPFSGTGAYNEQFF
TRBJ2-7,TRBV18,CASSPLGTSGSNEQYF
TRBJ1-5,TRBV30,CAFARRGNQPQHF
TRBJ1-3,TRBV6-6,CASSYSSGRNTIYF
TRBJ2-3,TRBV20-1,CSALVGTSGGDTQYF
TRBJ2-2,TRBV7-2,CASSLVLAGGYTGELFF
TRBJ2-2,TRBV5-1,CASSSGQPLGELFF
TRBJ1-4,TRBV20-1,CSAPGPNDEKLFF
TRBJ2-1,TRBV29-1,CSVEDSIPRELNEQFF
TRBJ2-5,TRBV12-3/TRBV12-4,CASSLIAGVRETQYF
TRBJ1-6,TRBV12-3/TRBV12-4,CASSTQGRDNSPLHF
TRBJ1-2,TRBV10-3,CAITNWDTNAGGYTF
TRBJ2-7,TRBV27,CASSLVHGAGGGSEQYF
TRBJ2-1,TRBV2,CASSEMASGRVRYNEQFF
TRBJ2-2,TRBV6-2/TRBV6-3,CASSRDINTGELFF
TRBJ1-1,TRBV28,CASSFQGGNTEAFF
TRBJ2-1,TRBV28,CATQPTLRTGGTYNEQFF
TRBJ2-2,TRBV15,CATSREGTGANTGELFF
TRBJ2-7,TRBV5-1,CASSLRRDRGYEQYF
TRBJ2-7,TRBV4-2,CASSPDRGNNPDEQYF
TRBJ2-1,TRBV7-6,CASSLQTSGRDEQFF
TRBJ2-1,TRBV7-2,CASSRDYKNNEQFF
TRBJ2-7,TRBV20-1,CSASGTGQRGSYEQYF
TRBJ2-7,TRBV28,CASSYFETGISYEQYF
TRBJ2-3,TRBV3-1,CASSQDRSGGTDTQYF
TRBJ2-1,TRBV5-4,CASSFDRAYYNEQFF
TRBJ1-3,TRBV5-4,CASSLAGARIGGNTIYF
TRBJ2-6,TRBV7-2,CASSSSGGGANVLTF
TRBJ1-3,TRBV2,CASSALGSNRNTIYF
TRBJ1-1,TRBV11-2,CASSFSGTGYTEAFF
TRBJ2-5,TRBV23-1,CASSRYRGRGETQYF
TRBJ2-1,TRBV7-9,CASSSGWGKSYNEQFF
TRBJ2-6,TRBV19,CASTQQGPRGANVLTF
TRBJ2-7,TRBV20-1,CSAPTGGNDEQYF
TRBJ1-5,TRBV7-2,CASSLLGGTGNQPQHF
TRBJ2-1,TRBV20-1,CSARAGSYNEQFF
TRBJ1-1,TRBV5-1,CASTTTSATEAFF
TRBJ2-7,TRBV7-2,CASSEAGGPYEQYF
TRBJ2-5,TRBV3-1,CASSPRGSGRGRETQYF
TRBJ2-3,TRBV18,CASSPRPGGQGNTDTQYF
TRBJ2-3,TRBV28,CASSLPSGRTQYF
TRBJ1-5,TRBV6-1,CASRQGSYSNQPQYF
TRBJ1-2,TRBV3-1,CASSQVDRGNNYGYTF
TRBJ2-5,TRBV10-3,CAISESEGVETQYF
TRBJ1-1,TRBV3-1,CASTSGINTEAFF
TRBJ2-3,TRBV20-1,CSARITDTQYF